A single sample gave rise to the 3 T cell receptor beta chains below, sequenced in a study of shared clonotypes between healthy human individuals. CD45RO-negative, CCR7-positively selected cells formed the naive CD8 fraction, excluding terminally differentiated effector memory CD45RA+ cells. Here immunoSEQ multiplex PCR was the method, and the copy in TCRdb shows in-frame clones only, minus some. The profile shows around 550,000 clones, roughly 96% of them singletons. The sample consisted of naive CD8+ T cells sorted from blood. The receptors stem from a woman in her 30s in good health.

The chain employs TRBV13 and TRBJ2-3; 9 positions match TRBD2. The J segment lost 2 bases and the V segment lost 6 bases, leaving 12 bases of the junction unmatched. The CDR3 has 17 residues. The germline gives CDR1 PRHDT, CDR2 FYEKMQ (reference sequence). CDR3 amino acids: CASSIAGEGIITDTQYF. In DNA form, the CDR3 reads TGTGCCAGCAGTATAGCGGGAGAGGGTATAATCACAGATACGCAGTATTTT.

The genes are TRBV7-7 and TRBJ2-5, with D tentatively TRBD1 (5 bases). Trimming cost V 8 bases and J 5 bases, with 15 bases left between them. The V gene's germline CDR1 is SSHAT and CDR2 FNYEAQ (reference sequence). CDR3 length: 13 amino acids. The CDR3 nucleotides read TGTGCCAGCGCTAGTTCAGGGTATGAGACCCAGTACTTC. Its translation is CASASSGYETQYF.

CDR3 DNA sequence: TGCAGCGTGGTAGATGGTGACACCGGGGAGCTGTTTTTT. Encoded protein: CSVVDGDTGELFF. The chain links TRBV29-1 to TRBJ2-2; no reliable D call. Germline lookup yields CDR1 SQVTM and CDR2 ANQGSEA. The V and J ends lost 6 bases and 3 bases respectively, with 11 bases between them. CDR3 size: 13 residues.